Below are 15 T cell receptor beta chains sequenced from a single sample in a study of T cells in tumors after PD-1 blockade. The protocol was immunoSEQ multiplex PCR, while the TCRdb copy is restricted to in-frame clones and leaves out a portion. The table shows tens of thousands of clones, with around 67% occurring only once. Here the sequenced sample was PBMCs, taken after anti-PD-1 treatment. The receptors originated from a human donor with basal cell carcinoma.

This chain uses TRBV27 with TRBJ1-5; no definite D call. Germline V gives CDR1 MNHEY, CDR2 SMNVEV (reference sequence). V lost 2 bases and J 0 bases, leaving 8 bases between the germline ends. This CDR3 spans 15 amino acids. CDR3 sequence (DNA): TGTGCCAGCAGTTTAACAGCGCTTAGCAATCAGCCCCAGCATTTT. Residues: CASSLTALSNQPQHF.

The chain couples TRBV3-1 (or the pseudogene TRBV3-2) to TRBJ1-5; no definite D call. Germline V gene data show CDR1 as LGHDT and CDR2 as YNNKEL (reference sequence). CDR3 length equals 14 residues. The V gene lost 1 base and the J gene lost 7 bases, with 11 bases spanning the gap. The CDR3 protein is CASSQGVEKQPQHF. CDR3 nucleotide sequence: TGTGCCAGCAGCCAAGGGGTTGAAAAACAGCCCCAGCATTTT.

The rearrangement links TRBV28 to TRBJ1-2; D unclear. The germline V gene encodes CDR1 MDHEN and CDR2 SYDVKM. This CDR3 has 12 amino acids. V dropped 3 bases and J dropped 7 bases, with 9 bases sitting between them. As DNA, the CDR3 is TGTGCCAGCAGTTTGATACGAAGTGGCTACACCTTC. It specifies CASSLIRSGYTF.

V and J are TRBV28 and TRBJ2-1; 12 bases are a match to TRBD2. The CDR3 length is 16 residues. Germline V gene sequence: CDR1 MDHEN, CDR2 SYDVKM. With 2 bases clipped from V and 4 bases from J, the junction kept 3 bases outside the gene matches. CDR3 in amino acids: CASSLGGLAGYNEQFF. Here the CDR3 DNA reads TGTGCCAGCAGTTTAGGAGGACTAGCGGGATACAATGAGCAGTTCTTC.

Comment on this clone: One end of the junction varies from germline; a read error may be responsible. The J gene is TRBJ2-3, the V gene TRBV6-4; 8 nucleotides line up with TRBD2. Germline V gene lookup returns CDR1 MRHNA and CDR2 SNTAGT. The CDR3 runs to 17 residues. The CDR3 DNA follows: TGTGCCAGCAGTAACTCTGCGGGGGGCCTCGGCACAGATACGCAGTATTTT. Translating it yields CASSNSAGGLGTDTQYF.

The chain links TRBV4-1 to TRBJ2-1; tentatively, D is TRBD2 (5 bases). The CDR3 covers 16 residues. V dropped 0 bases and J dropped 6 bases, with 15 bases sitting between them. Germline V gene sequence: CDR1 MGHRA, CDR2 YSYEKL. Here the CDR3 DNA reads TGCGCCAGCAGCCAAGAATATAGGCGGGTAGGCAATGAGCAGTTCTTC. It is translated as CASSQEYRRVGNEQFF.

The chain links TRBV30 to TRBJ2-7; D gene ambiguous. This CDR3 contains 13 residues. The V gene's germline CDR1 is GTSNPN and CDR2 SVGIG (reference sequence). Between the trimmed V and J ends, which lost 6 bases and 0 bases, there was a span of 12 bases. The CDR3 spells CACNLPSSYEQYF. The CDR3 bases are TGTGCCTGTAACTTACCCAGCTCCTACGAGCAGTACTTC.

A note on this clone: Mismatch with germline at one junction end may stem from a read error. The chain carries TRBV3-1 (or the pseudogene TRBV3-2) and TRBJ2-5; 7 nucleotides line up with TRBD1. The V gene's germline CDR1 is LGHDT and CDR2 YNNKEL (reference sequence). This CDR3 region has 13 residues. The CDR3 region is CASSKDRAETQYF. DNA of the CDR3: TGTGCCAGCAGCAAAGACAGGGCCGAGACCCAGTACTTC.

This chain links TRBV27 with TRBJ1-3, with D unclear. Germline CDR1 reads MNHEY; CDR2 reads SMNVEV (reference sequence). The CDR3 contains 18 residues. The ends were cut back, 2 bases at V and 1 base at J, with 18 bases in the middle. The CDR3 loop is CASSLRLVEGVSGNTIYF. The DNA of the CDR3 is TGTGCCAGCAGTTTAAGGTTAGTCGAGGGCGTATCTGGAAACACCATATATTTT.

This chain joins TRBV7-8 and TRBJ2-5; 8 bases match TRBD1. Germline V lookup: CDR1 SGHVS, CDR2 FQNEAQ. The length of the CDR3 is 15 residues. The V gene end was trimmed by 6 bases and the J gene end by 4 bases; junction bases not matched to a gene: 10. The CDR3 DNA sequence: TGTGCCAGCAGACGACAGGGGTCCATGGGAGAGACCCAGTACTTC. Translating gives CASRRQGSMGETQYF.

The rearrangement uses TRBV4-2 and TRBJ2-6; D not certain. The CDR3 extends over 17 amino acids. Germline values: CDR1 LGHNA, CDR2 YNFKEQ. Trimming left V 0 bases short and J 2 bases short, with 11 bases between. The CDR3 DNA follows: TGTGCCAGCAGCCAAGATCCCCGAGGAACTGGGGCCAACGTCCTGACTTTC. It codes for CASSQDPRGTGANVLTF.

This chain connects TRBV30 to TRBJ1-4; 7 nucleotides agree with TRBD1. This CDR3 has 17 residues. V gave up 0 bases and J gave up 0 bases; unmatched junction bases: 7. Looked up from germline, CDR1 is GTSNPN and CDR2 is SVGIG (reference sequence). The CDR3 spells CAWSVQWQGATNEKLFF. The DNA for the CDR3 is TGTGCCTGGAGTGTACAGTGGCAGGGGGCAACTAATGAAAAACTGTTTTTT.

The rearrangement joins TRBV2 to TRBJ1-1; D is uncertain. Germline lookup yields CDR1 SNHLY and CDR2 FYNNEI. There are 11 residues in the CDR3. V was cut by 4 bases and J by 7 bases, with 7 bases left in between. CDR3 sequence reads: CASSVKNEAFF. The CDR3 DNA follows: TGTGCCAGCAGTGTCAAGAATGAAGCTTTCTTT.

The chain couples TRBV30 to TRBJ2-7; unclear D gene. From germline, CDR1 is GTSNPN and CDR2 SVGIG (reference sequence). CDR3 length: 11 amino acids. V was cut by 4 bases and J by 5 bases, with 9 bases left in between. The CDR3 is CAWKPAHEQYF. CDR3 nucleotide sequence: TGTGCCTGGAAACCGGCCCACGAGCAGTACTTC.

The chain carries TRBV19 and TRBJ2-6, with D unclear. The CDR3 spans 13 residues. V lost 7 bases to trimming and J lost 1 base, with 5 bases between them. CDR1 LNHDA and CDR2 SQIVND come from the germline V gene (reference sequence). CDR3: CASTASGANVLTF. In DNA, the CDR3 is TGTGCCAGTACAGCGTCTGGGGCCAACGTCCTGACTTTC.